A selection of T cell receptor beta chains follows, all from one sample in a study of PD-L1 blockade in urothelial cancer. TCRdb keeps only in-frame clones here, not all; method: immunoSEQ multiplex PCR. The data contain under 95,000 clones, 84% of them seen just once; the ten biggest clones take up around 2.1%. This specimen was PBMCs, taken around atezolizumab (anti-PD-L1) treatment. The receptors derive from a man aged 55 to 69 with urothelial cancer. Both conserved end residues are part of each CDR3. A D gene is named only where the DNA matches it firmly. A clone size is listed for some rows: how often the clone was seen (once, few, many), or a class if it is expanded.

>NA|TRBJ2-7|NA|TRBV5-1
TGCGCCAGCAGCGCCTCCGGTTACGAGCAGTACTTC
CASSASGYEQYF
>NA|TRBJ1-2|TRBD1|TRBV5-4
TGTGCCAGCAGCGCGCCGGGACAGGGAATAGGTGGCTACACCTTC
CASSAPGQGIGGYTF
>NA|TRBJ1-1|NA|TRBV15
TGTGCCACCATAGACAGAACTAACACTGAAGCTTTCTTT
CATIDRTNTEAFF
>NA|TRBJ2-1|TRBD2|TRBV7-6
TGTGCCAGCAGCTTATCCCCAGCGGGGGGCAATGAGCAGTTCTTC
CASSLSPAGGNEQFF
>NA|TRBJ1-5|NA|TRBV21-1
TGTGCCAGCAGCAAAGGAGCAGAGGGCCTCAATCAGCCCCAGCATTTT
CASSKGAEGLNQPQHF
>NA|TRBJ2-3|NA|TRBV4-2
TGTGCCAGCAGCCAAGATCAAAGGGGGTTCGGCACAGATACGCAGTATTTT
CASSQDQRGFGTDTQYF
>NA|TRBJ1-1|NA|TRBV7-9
TGTGCCAGCAGCCCCCGGGTGGGGCCTAACACTGAAGCTTTCTTT
CASSPRVGPNTEAFF
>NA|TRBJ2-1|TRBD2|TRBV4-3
TGCGCCAGCAGCCAAGCCGGGACTAGGTTAGGAGAGCAGTTCTTC
CASSQAGTRLGEQFF
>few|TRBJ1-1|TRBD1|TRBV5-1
TGCGCCAGCAGCAGTGGACAGGGAGAAGCTTTCTTT
CASSSGQGEAFF
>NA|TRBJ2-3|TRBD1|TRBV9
TGTGCCAGCAGCCGCGGACAGGGGGCGCCAGGGACTAGTCCCGATACGCAGTATTTT
CASSRGQGAPGTSPDTQYF
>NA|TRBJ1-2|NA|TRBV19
TGTGCCTCCTCCCGAGAACCCAGGGTCCCTAACTATGGCTACACCTTC
CASSREPRVPNYGYTF
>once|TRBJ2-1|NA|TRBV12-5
TGTGCTAGTGGTTTGCAAATTCGGGGACTGAGGGTCGGGGCCCACATCTACAATGAGCAGTTCTTC
CASGLQIRGLRVGAHIYNEQFF
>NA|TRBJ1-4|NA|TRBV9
TGTGCCAGCAGCGTAGACCCAAGGAGAGAAAAACTGTTTTTT
CASSVDPRREKLFF
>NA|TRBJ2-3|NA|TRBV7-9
TGTGCCAGCAGCTACGGACAGCCCACAGATACGCAGTATTTT
CASSYGQPTDTQYF
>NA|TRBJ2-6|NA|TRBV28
TGTGCCAGCAGTTTTGAGGGCTCTGGGGCCAACGTCCTGACTTTC
CASSFEGSGANVLTF
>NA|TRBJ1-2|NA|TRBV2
TGTGCCAGCCAAGAGGAGGGTCGCAACTATGGCTACACCTTC
CASQEEGRNYGYTF
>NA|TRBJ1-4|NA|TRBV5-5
TGTGCCAGCAGCTTGGAGGAGGGATGGGAAAAACTGTTTTTT
CASSLEEGWEKLFF
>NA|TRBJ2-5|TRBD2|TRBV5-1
TGCGCCAGCATGAGGTGGGAGGGGGAGACCCAGTACTTC
CASMRWEGETQYF
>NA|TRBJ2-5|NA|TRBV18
TGTGCCAGCTCACCGCAGGGACTGGGGGAGACCCAGTACTTC
CASSPQGLGETQYF
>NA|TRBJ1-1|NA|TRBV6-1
TGTGCCAGCAGTGAAAGGGGCCCTCTCCGGCGGATGAACACTGAAGCTTTCTTT
CASSERGPLRRMNTEAFF
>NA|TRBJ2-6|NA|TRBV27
TGTGCCAGCCAGTCATACGGGAAGAGCTCTGGGGCCAACGTCCTGACTTTC
CASQSYGKSSGANVLTF
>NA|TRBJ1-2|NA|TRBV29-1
TGCAGCGTTTACCTTCGGACCGGGAGGGACTATGGCTACACCTTC
CSVYLRTGRDYGYTF
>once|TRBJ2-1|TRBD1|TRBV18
TGTGCCAGCTCACCGGGACAGGGGGAAGATGAGCAGTTCTTC
CASSPGQGEDEQFF
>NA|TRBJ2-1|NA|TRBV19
TGTGCCAGTAGTGGTGGTGCTAGCATCGATGAGCAGTTCTTC
CASSGGASIDEQFF
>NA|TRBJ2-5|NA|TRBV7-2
TGTGCCAGCAGCGCCCAGATCTACAGGGAGATAGAGACCCAGTACTTC
CASSAQIYREIETQYF
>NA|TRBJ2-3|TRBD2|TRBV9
TGTGCCAGCAGCCCCCGCGATGGCGGGGGGAGGGCAGATACGCAGTATTTT
CASSPRDGGGRADTQYF
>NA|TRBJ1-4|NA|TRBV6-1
TGTGCCAGCAGTGTACAGGGCGACGAAAAACTGTTTTTT
CASSVQGDEKLFF
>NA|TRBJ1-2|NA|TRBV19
TGTGCCAGTAGTGCTGACCTGGGGGCCAACTATGGCTACACCTTC
CASSADLGANYGYTF
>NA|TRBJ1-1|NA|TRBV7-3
TGTGCCAGCAGCCAACAGCAGAACACTGAAGCTTTCTTT
CASSQQQNTEAFF
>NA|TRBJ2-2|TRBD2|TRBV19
TGTGCCAGTAGCCCTGCCCAAGGTAGCGGGGTTACCGGGGAGCTGTTTTTT
CASSPAQGSGVTGELFF
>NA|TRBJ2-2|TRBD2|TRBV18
TGTGCCAGCTCACCACCGTCGGGACTAGCGGGAGTTCCTGGGGAGCTGTTTTTT
CASSPPSGLAGVPGELFF
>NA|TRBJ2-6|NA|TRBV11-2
TGTGCCAGCAGCTTAAATGGGCAGGGCTCTGGGGCCAACGTCCTGACTTTC
CASSLNGQGSGANVLTF
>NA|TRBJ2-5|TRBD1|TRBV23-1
TGCGCCAGCAGTCAATCCCCGGGACAGGGGGCGAGAGTGGAAGAGACCCAGTACTTC
CASSQSPGQGARVEETQYF
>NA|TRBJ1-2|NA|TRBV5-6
TGTGCCAGCAGCTTTCGACCCGGGATGGGCTACACCTTC
CASSFRPGMGYTF
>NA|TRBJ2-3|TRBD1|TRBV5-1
TGCGCCAGCAGCTTGGGACAGGGGGAGTATTTT
CASSLGQGEYF
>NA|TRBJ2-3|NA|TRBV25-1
TGTGCCAGCAGCCTGACTAGTAATACGCAGTATTTT
CASSLTSNTQYF
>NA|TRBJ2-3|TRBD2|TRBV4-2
TGTGCCAGCAGCCAAGATCTGCAAAGGCGGGGGGAAGCAGATACGCAGTATTTT
CASSQDLQRRGEADTQYF
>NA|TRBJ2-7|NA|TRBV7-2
TGTGCCAGCAGCTTTACGGGGGCCTACGAGCAGTACTTC
CASSFTGAYEQYF
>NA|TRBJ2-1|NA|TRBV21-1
TGTGCCAGCAGCAAAGGAAGAGCGGGGTTCAATGAGCAGTTCTTC
CASSKGRAGFNEQFF
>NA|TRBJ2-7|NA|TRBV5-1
TGCGCCAGCAGCTTATCGGCGGGGTCCTACGAGCAGTACTTC
CASSLSAGSYEQYF
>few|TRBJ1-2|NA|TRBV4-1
TGCGCCAGCAGCCAAGCGGCGGTTAACTATGGCTACACCTTC
CASSQAAVNYGYTF
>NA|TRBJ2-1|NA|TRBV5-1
TGCGCCAGCAGCTTGCAATTGGGGAGTTACAATGAGCAGTTCTTC
CASSLQLGSYNEQFF
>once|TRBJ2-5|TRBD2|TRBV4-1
TGCGCCAGCAGCCCGAGGACTAGCGGGCAAGAGACCCAGTACTTC
CASSPRTSGQETQYF
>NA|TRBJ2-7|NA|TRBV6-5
TGTGCCAGCAGCCGGGGGGCCCTCTCCTACGAGCAGTACTTC
CASSRGALSYEQYF
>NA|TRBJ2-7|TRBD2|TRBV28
TGTGCCAGCAGCCCCGGACTAGCGGGACCCGACGGATCCTACGAGCAGTACTTC
CASSPGLAGPDGSYEQYF
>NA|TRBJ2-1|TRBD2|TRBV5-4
TGTGCCAGCAGCGCAGGGACTAGCGGGAGGCAGTATGAGCAGTTCTTC
CASSAGTSGRQYEQFF
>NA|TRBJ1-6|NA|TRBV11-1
TGTGCCAGCAGCTCCACTTATAATTCACCCCTCCACTTT
CASSSTYNSPLHF
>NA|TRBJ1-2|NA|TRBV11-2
TGTGCCAGCAGCTTAGTCGGCGTGTACGACTATGAGTTCACCTTC
CASSLVGVYDYEFTF